This TCR beta chain appears in the sequencing data of a study of CD4 and CD8 cells across lung adenocarcinoma regions. The patients had localized lung adenocarcinoma, a non-small cell subtype. Trimming removed 7 bases from V and 8 bases from J, with 11 bases in between. The CDR3 is 11 amino acids. Germline CDR1 and CDR2: MNHNS and SASEGT. TCRdb analysed the PCR reads with MiXCR anew, one entry per CDR3 protein. The profile shows 9,500 to 11,000 distinct CDR3 sequences, around 63% of them singletons. This receptor was taken from a male donor with lung adenocarcinoma. The CD4 and CD8 labels of this study may be unreliable. The V and J genes are TRBV6-1 and TRBJ2-5; possibly TRBD2 for D (5 bases). The sample taken for sequencing was CD8+ T cells from the margin of a lung tumor. The CDR3 DNA follows: TGTGCCAGCATCGGCGGGTCCACCCAGTACTTC. This sequence encodes CASIGGSTQYF.